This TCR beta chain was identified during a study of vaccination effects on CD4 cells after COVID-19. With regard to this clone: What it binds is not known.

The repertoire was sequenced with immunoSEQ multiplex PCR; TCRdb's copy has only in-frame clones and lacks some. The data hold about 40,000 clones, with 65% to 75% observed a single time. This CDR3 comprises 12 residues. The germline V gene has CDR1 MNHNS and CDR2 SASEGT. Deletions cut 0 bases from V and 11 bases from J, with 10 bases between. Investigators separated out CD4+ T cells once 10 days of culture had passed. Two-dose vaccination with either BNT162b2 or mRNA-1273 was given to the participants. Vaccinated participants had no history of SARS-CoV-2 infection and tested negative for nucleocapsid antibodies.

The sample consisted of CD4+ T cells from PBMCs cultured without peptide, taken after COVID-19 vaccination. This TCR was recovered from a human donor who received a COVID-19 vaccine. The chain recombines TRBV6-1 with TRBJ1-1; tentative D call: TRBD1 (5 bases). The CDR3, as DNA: TGTGCCAGCAGTGAAGCTACGGGGCAGGCTTTCTTT. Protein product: CASSEATGQAFF.